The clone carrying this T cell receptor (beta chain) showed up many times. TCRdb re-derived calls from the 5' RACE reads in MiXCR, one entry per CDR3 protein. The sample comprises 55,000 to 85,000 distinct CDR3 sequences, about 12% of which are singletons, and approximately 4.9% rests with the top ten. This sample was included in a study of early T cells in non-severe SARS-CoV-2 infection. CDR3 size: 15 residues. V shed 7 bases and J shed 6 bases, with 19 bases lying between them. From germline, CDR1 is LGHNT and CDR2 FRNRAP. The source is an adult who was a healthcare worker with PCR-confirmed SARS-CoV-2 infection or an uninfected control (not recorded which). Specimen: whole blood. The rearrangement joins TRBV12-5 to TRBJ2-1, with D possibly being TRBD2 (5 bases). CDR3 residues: CASVTGEGLGNEQFF. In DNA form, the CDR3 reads TGTGCTAGTGTAACGGGCGAGGGATTGGGCAATGAGCAGTTCTTC.